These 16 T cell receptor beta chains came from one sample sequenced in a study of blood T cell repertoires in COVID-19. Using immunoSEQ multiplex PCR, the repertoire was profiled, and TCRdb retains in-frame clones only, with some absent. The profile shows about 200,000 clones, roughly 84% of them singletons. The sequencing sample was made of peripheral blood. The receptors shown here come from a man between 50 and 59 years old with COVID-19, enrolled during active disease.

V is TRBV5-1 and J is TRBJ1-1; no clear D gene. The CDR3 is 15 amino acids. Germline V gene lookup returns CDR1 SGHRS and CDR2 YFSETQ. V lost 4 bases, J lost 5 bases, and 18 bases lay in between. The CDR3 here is CASSPERARSTEAFF. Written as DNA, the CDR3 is TGCGCCAGCAGCCCCGAGAGGGCACGATCAACTGAAGCTTTCTTT. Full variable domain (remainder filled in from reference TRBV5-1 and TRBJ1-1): KAGVTQTPRYLIKTRGQQVTLSCSPISGHRSVSWYQQTPGQGLQFLFEYFSETQRNKGNFPGRFSGRQFSNSRSEMNVSTLELGDSALYLCASSPERARSTEAFFGQGTRLTVV.

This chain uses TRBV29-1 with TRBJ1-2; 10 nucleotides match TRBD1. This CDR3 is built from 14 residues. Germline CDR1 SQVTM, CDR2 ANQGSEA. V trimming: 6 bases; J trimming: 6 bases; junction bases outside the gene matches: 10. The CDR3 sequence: CSVALTGGMNGYTF. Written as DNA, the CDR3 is TGCAGCGTGGCCCTGACAGGGGGCATGAATGGCTACACCTTC.

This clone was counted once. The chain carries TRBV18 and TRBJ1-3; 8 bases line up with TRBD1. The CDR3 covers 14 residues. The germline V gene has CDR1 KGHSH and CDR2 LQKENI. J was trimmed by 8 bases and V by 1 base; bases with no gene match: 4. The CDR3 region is CASSPRQGADTIYF. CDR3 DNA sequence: TGTGCCAGCTCACCACGGCAGGGGGCTGACACCATATATTTT.

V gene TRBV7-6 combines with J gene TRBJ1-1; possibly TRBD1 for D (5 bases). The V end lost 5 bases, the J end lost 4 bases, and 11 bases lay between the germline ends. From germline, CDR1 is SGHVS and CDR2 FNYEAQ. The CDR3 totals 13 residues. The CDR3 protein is CASSRGLRTEAFF. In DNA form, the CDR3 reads TGTGCCAGCAGCCGGGGACTTCGCACTGAAGCTTTCTTT.

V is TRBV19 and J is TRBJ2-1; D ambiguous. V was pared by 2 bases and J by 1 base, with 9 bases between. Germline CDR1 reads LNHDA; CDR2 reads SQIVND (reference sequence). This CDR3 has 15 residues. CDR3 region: CASSIPGSSYNEQFF. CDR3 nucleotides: TGTGCCAGTAGTATACCAGGCTCGTCCTACAATGAGCAGTTCTTC.

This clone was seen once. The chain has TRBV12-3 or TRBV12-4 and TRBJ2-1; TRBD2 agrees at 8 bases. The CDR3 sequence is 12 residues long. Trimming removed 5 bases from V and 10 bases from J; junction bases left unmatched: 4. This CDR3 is CASSPASGEQFF. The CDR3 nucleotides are TGTGCCAGCAGTCCCGCTAGCGGGGAGCAGTTCTTC.

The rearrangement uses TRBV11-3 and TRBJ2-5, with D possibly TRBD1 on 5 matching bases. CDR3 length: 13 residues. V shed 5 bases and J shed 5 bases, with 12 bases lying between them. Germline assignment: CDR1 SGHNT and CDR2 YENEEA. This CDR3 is CASSQGDEETQYF. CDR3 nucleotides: TGTGCCAGCAGCCAAGGGGATGAGGAGACCCAGTACTTC.

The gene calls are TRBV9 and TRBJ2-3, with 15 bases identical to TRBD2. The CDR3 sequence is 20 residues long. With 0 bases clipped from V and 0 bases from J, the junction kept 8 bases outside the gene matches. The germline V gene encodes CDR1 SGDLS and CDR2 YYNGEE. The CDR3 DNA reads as TGTGCCAGCAGCGTAGATGGACTAGCGGGAGGGCACCCTAGCACAGATACGCAGTATTTT. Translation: CASSVDGLAGGHPSTDTQYF.

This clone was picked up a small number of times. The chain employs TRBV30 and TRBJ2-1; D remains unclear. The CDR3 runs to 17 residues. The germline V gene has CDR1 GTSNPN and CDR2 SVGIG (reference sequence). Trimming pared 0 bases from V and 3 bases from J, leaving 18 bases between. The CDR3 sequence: CAWSVVRQTGVYNEQFF. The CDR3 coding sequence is TGTGCCTGGAGTGTAGTTCGGCAGACTGGAGTCTACAATGAGCAGTTCTTC.

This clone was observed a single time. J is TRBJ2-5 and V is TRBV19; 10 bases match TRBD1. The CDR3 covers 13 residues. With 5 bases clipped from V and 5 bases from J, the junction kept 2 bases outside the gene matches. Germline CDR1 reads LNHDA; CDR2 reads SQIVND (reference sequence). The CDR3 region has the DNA TGTGCCAGTAGTGGGGACAGGGGCGAGACCCAGTACTTC. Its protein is CASSGDRGETQYF.

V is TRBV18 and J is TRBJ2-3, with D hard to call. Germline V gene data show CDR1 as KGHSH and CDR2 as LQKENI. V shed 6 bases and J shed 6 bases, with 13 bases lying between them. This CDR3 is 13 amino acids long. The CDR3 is CASSTGSLDTQYF. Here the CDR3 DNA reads TGTGCCAGCTCGACTGGCTCACTTGATACGCAGTATTTT.

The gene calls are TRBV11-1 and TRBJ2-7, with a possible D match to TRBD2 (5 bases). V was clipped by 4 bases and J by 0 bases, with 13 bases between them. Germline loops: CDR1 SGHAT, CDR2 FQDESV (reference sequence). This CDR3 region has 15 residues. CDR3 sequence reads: CASSSPGITSYEQYF. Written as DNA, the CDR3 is TGTGCCAGCAGCTCCCCGGGGATAACCTCCTACGAGCAGTACTTC.

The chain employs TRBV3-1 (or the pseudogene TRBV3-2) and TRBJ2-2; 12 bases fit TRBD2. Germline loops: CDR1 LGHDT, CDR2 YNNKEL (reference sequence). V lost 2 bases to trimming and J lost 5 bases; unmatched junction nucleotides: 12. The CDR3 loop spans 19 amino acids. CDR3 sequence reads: CASSQLPLAGGPWTGELFF. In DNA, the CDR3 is TGTGCCAGCAGCCAACTTCCCCTAGCGGGGGGGCCGTGGACCGGGGAGCTGTTTTTT.

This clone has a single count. The CDR3 nucleotides are TGTGCCAGCAGCTACTCCCTAGCGGGGGCTGAGGCCCAGTACTTC. This gives the protein CASSYSLAGAEAQYF. The chain employs TRBV7-8 and TRBJ2-5, with 10 bases fitting TRBD2. Trimming removed 4 bases from V and 9 bases from J; junction bases left unmatched: 11. CDR1 is SGHVS and CDR2 is FQNEAQ in the germline V gene. This CDR3 is built from 15 residues.

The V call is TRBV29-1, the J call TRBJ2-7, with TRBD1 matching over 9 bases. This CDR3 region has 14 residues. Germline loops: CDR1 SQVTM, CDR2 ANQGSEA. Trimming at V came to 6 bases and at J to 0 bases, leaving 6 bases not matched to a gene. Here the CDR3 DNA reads TGCAGCGTAACACCGGGACAGGGCTCCTACGAGCAGTACTTC. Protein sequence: CSVTPGQGSYEQYF.

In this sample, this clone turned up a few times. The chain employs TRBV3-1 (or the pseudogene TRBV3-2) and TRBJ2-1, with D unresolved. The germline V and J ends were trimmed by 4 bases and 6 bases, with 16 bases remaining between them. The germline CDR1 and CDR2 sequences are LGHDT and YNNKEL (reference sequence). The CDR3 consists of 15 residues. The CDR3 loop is CASSPGWQTGNEQFF. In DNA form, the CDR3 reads TGTGCCAGCAGCCCGGGTTGGCAGACGGGCAATGAGCAGTTCTTC.